Listed below are T cell receptor beta chains from one sample, sequenced in a study of esophageal squamous cell carcinoma under preoperative chemotherapy. TCRdb passed the PCR reads through MiXCR, listing each CDR3 protein once. In the table there are 9,500 to 11,000 distinct CDR3 sequences, approximately 62% of which are singletons. The sample was acquired from a patient given preoperative chemotherapy. These receptors were taken from a human donor with esophageal squamous cell carcinoma. The donor label of this sample is uncertain. Each CDR3 is given with its conserved first and last residue. Each record gives: J gene, D gene, V gene, clone size, CDR3 protein, CDR3 DNA. D genes are given only for firm matches. Size is stated for part of the rows, as once, few or many counts, or as a class when the clone is expanded.

J: TRBJ2-3; D: -; V: TRBV6-1; size: -; CDR3: CASRDLGLCYKNMQYF; DNA: TGTGCCAGCCGTGACTTGGGGCTGTGCTACAAAAATATGCAGTATTTC
J: TRBJ2-1; D: -; V: TRBV6-1; size: -; CDR3: CASSEEAGSYNEQFF; DNA: TGTGCCAGCAGTGAAGAGGCAGGCTCCTACAATGAGCAGTTCTTC
J: TRBJ2-1; D: TRBD2; V: TRBV6-1; size: -; CDR3: CASSEATGWGGSYNEQFF; DNA: TGTGCCAGCAGTGAAGCGACTGGTTGGGGGGGGTCCTACAATGAGCAGTTCTTC
J: TRBJ1-1; D: -; V: TRBV6-5; size: -; CDR3: CASSFKGRDTEAFF; DNA: TGTGCCAGCAGTTTCAAGGGCAGGGACACTGAAGCTTTCTTT
J: TRBJ2-7; D: -; V: TRBV6-1; size: few; CDR3: CASSQDTDSSSYEQYF; DNA: TGTGCCAGCAGTCAGGATACGGACTCCTCCTCCTACGAGCAGTACTTC
J: TRBJ2-3; D: -; V: TRBV10-3; size: -; CDR3: CAISERSLKDTGDTQYF; DNA: TGTGCCATCAGTGAGCGCTCACTTAAGGATACAGGAGATACGCAGTATTTT
J: TRBJ2-1; D: -; V: TRBV6-5; size: few; CDR3: CASSYVEGSSYEQFF; DNA: TGTGCCAGCAGTTACGTGGAGGGTAGCTCCTACGAGCAGTTCTTC
J: TRBJ2-3; D: TRBD1; V: TRBV6-1; size: -; CDR3: CGVRGTLTKDTQYF; DNA: TGTGGCGTCAGGGGGACGCTAACCAAAGATACGCAGTATTTT
J: TRBJ2-5; D: TRBD1; V: TRBV6-5; size: -; CDR3: CASSYWDRVYQETQYF; DNA: TGTGCCAGCAGTTATTGGGACAGAGTTTACCAAGAGACCCAGTACTTC
J: TRBJ2-4; D: -; V: TRBV6-1; size: -; CDR3: CASSVLGVSATNTQYF; DNA: TGTGCCAGCAGCGTATTGGGGGTAAGCGCCACAAACACGCAGTACTTC
J: TRBJ2-1; D: -; V: TRBV6-1; size: -; CDR3: CASRAFGPGIGHNEQFF; DNA: TGTGCCAGCAGGGCTTTTGGGCCCGGGATAGGTCACAATGAGCAGTTCTTC
J: TRBJ2-3; D: -; V: TRBV6-1; size: -; CDR3: CASSELGGSYKDIQYF; DNA: TGTGCCAGCAGTGAATTGGGGGGAAGCTACAAAGATATTCAGTATTTT
J: TRBJ2-3; D: -; V: TRBV12-3/TRBV12-4; size: -; CDR3: CASTETRGWGTDTQYF; DNA: TGTGCCAGCACCGAGACGAGGGGATGGGGCACAGATACGCAGTATTTT
J: TRBJ2-5; D: TRBD2; V: TRBV7-2; size: medium-sized; CDR3: CASSLGGRATQYF; DNA: TGTGCCAGCAGCTTAGGCGGGAGGGCGACCCAGTACTTC
J: TRBJ2-3; D: -; V: TRBV6-1; size: -; CDR3: CASSVLWGSDTDTQYF; DNA: TGTGCCAGCAGTGTATTGTGGGGGAGCGACACAGATACGCAGTATTTC
J: TRBJ2-3; D: -; V: TRBV6-1; size: -; CDR3: CASSVREQDTQYF; DNA: TGTGCCAGCAGTGTTAGGGAGCAGGATACGCAGTACTTT
J: TRBJ2-1; D: TRBD2; V: TRBV10-1; size: -; CDR3: CASSDGLAFDEQFF; DNA: TGCGCCAGCAGTGATGGACTAGCGTTTGATGAGCAGTTCTTC
J: TRBJ2-1; D: -; V: TRBV6-1; size: -; CDR3: CASSERTPPEQFF; DNA: TGTGCCAGCAGTGAAAGAACTCCCCCGGAGCAGTTCTTC
J: TRBJ2-3; D: TRBD2; V: TRBV7-2; size: -; CDR3: CASSLVGREDTQYF; DNA: TGTGCCAGCAGCTTAGTCGGGAGGGAAGATACGCAGTATTTT
J: TRBJ2-7; D: TRBD2; V: TRBV6-1; size: -; CDR3: CASSEPGLAGEEQYF; DNA: TGTGCCAGCAGTGAACCGGGACTAGCGGGAGAGGAGCAGTACTTC
J: TRBJ2-7; D: -; V: TRBV6-1; size: once; CDR3: CASRGYEQYF; DNA: TGTGCCAGCAGGGGTTACGAGCAGTACTTC
J: TRBJ2-3; D: TRBD2; V: TRBV6-1; size: -; CDR3: CASSEAVAGKADTQYF; DNA: TGTGCCAGCAGTGAAGCAGTAGCGGGAAAGGCAGATACGCAGTATTTT
J: TRBJ2-7; D: TRBD2; V: TRBV6-1; size: -; CDR3: CACSELGGRDTNTQYF; DNA: TGTGCGTGCAGTGAATTGGGGGGGAGAGACACAAATACGCAGTACTTC
J: TRBJ2-5; D: -; V: TRBV6-1; size: few; CDR3: CASSEIRSSGKETQYF; DNA: TGTGCCAGCAGTGAAATCCGGTCTTCGGGGAAAGAGACCCAGTACTTC
J: TRBJ2-2; D: -; V: TRBV6-1; size: -; CDR3: CARGGANSDELFF; DNA: TGTGCCAGGGGCGGTGCGAACTCCGATGAGCTGTTTTTT
J: TRBJ2-3; D: TRBD2; V: TRBV7-2; size: few; CDR3: CASSLSLAGEGTQYF; DNA: TGTGCCAGCAGCTTAAGCCTAGCGGGAGAGGGTACGCAGTATTTT
J: TRBJ2-2; D: -; V: TRBV6-1; size: few; CDR3: CASRGRGNTGELFF; DNA: TGTGCCAGCAGAGGCAGGGGGAACACCGGGGAGCTGTTTTTT
J: TRBJ1-4; D: -; V: TRBV19; size: few; CDR3: CASSIDYPRGEKLFF; DNA: TGTGCCAGTAGTATAGACTACCCCCGGGGTGAAAAACTGTTTTTT
J: TRBJ1-1; D: -; V: TRBV12-3/TRBV12-4; size: many; CDR3: CASSLWGGPEAFF; DNA: TGTGCCAGCTCCCTCTGGGGAGGGCCTGAAGCTTTCTTT
J: TRBJ2-3; D: TRBD1; V: TRBV6-2/TRBV6-3; size: -; CDR3: CASSSGQGADTQYF; DNA: TGTGCCAGCAGCTCGGGACAGGGTGCAGATACGCAGTATTTT
J: TRBJ2-1; D: TRBD1; V: TRBV6-5; size: -; CDR3: CASSSIPGTGSYEQFF; DNA: TGTGCCAGCAGTTCAATTCCCGGGACAGGCTCCTACGAGCAGTTCTTC
J: TRBJ2-3; D: -; V: TRBV6-1; size: -; CDR3: CASLAGGTETQYF; DNA: TGTGCCAGCCTCGCCGGTGGCACAGAGACGCAGTATTTT
J: TRBJ2-2; D: TRBD2; V: TRBV6-1; size: once; CDR3: CASSALGGGTSGRAGELFF; DNA: TGTGCCAGCAGTGCCCTTGGAGGGGGGACTAGCGGGAGGGCCGGGGAGCTGTTTTTT
J: TRBJ1-1; D: TRBD1; V: TRBV10-3; size: medium-sized; CDR3: CAISERDTGGTEAFF; DNA: TGTGCCATCAGTGAGAGAGATACAGGGGGCACTGAAGCTTTCTTT
J: TRBJ2-3; D: TRBD2; V: TRBV6-1; size: -; CDR3: CAGSGGPHPDTQYF; DNA: TGTGCGGGGAGCGGGGGGCCCCACCCAGATACGCAGTATTTC
J: TRBJ2-2; D: -; V: TRBV6-5; size: large; CDR3: CASSYSSTNTGELFF; DNA: TGTGCCAGCAGTTACTCGAGTACCAACACCGGGGAGCTGTTTTTT
J: TRBJ2-3; D: -; V: TRBV6-1; size: -; CDR3: CASREGEGGARTDTQYF; DNA: TGTGCCAGCAGAGAGGGAGAGGGGGGGGCCCGCACAGATACGCAGTATTTT
J: TRBJ2-1; D: TRBD1; V: TRBV7-8; size: -; CDR3: CASSALHRGLDYEQFF; DNA: TGTGCCAGCAGCGCCCTCCACAGGGGGCTTGACTACGAGCAGTTCTTC
J: TRBJ2-5; D: TRBD2; V: TRBV20-1; size: many; CDR3: CSATPDGGGADLGRQETQYF; DNA: TGCAGTGCTACACCCGACGGGGGGGGCGCAGATTTAGGCCGTCAAGAGACCCAGTACTTC
J: TRBJ2-5; D: -; V: TRBV6-1; size: -; CDR3: CVSREFGGSDQDTQYF; DNA: TGTGTCAGCAGGGAATTTGGGGGAAGCGACCAAGATACCCAGTACTTC
J: TRBJ2-1; D: TRBD2; V: TRBV6-5; size: -; CDR3: CASSYSETSPIGDEQFF; DNA: TGTGCCAGCAGTTACTCGGAGACTAGCCCCATTGGGGATGAGCAGTTCTTC
J: TRBJ2-5; D: -; V: TRBV7-2; size: -; CDR3: CASSLTGPQETQYF; DNA: TGTGCCAGCAGCTTAACAGGGCCCCAAGAGACCCAGTACTTC
J: TRBJ2-7; D: -; V: TRBV7-8; size: -; CDR3: CASSLVRGEQYF; DNA: TGTGCCAGCAGCTTAGTGAGGGGCGAGCAGTACTTC
J: TRBJ2-3; D: TRBD2; V: TRBV6-1; size: -; CDR3: CASRPLAGCAKDTQYF; DNA: TGTGCCAGCCGACCCCTAGCGGGGTGTGCCAAAGACACGCAGTATTTC
J: TRBJ2-5; D: TRBD2; V: TRBV6-1; size: -; CDR3: CASSVEAGGGGQETQYF; DNA: TGTGCCAGCAGTGTGGAAGCGGGGGGCGGGGGCCAAGAGACCCAGTACTTC
J: TRBJ1-5; D: -; V: TRBV6-1; size: few; CDR3: CASSVGIPGLQPQHF; DNA: TGTGCCAGCAGTGTGGGGATTCCTGGCTTACAGCCCCAGCATTTT
J: TRBJ2-3; D: -; V: TRBV6-1; size: few; CDR3: CASGGFGGSYPDTQYF; DNA: TGTGCCAGCGGGGGGTTTGGGGGAAGCTACCCAGATACCCAGTATTTC
J: TRBJ2-3; D: -; V: TRBV6-1; size: -; CDR3: CASSEFWGRYPDTQYF; DNA: TGTGCCAGCAGTGAATTTTGGGGCCGCTACCCAGATACGCAGTACTTT
J: TRBJ1-4; D: -; V: TRBV6-1; size: few; CDR3: CASSSVTGTSEKLFF; DNA: TGTGCCAGCAGTAGCGTGACAGGCACCTCGGAAAAACTGTTTTTT
J: TRBJ2-5; D: -; V: TRBV6-1; size: medium-sized; CDR3: CASSEEFQETQYF; DNA: TGTGCCAGCAGTGAAGAATTCCAGGAGACCCAGTACTTC
J: TRBJ2-3; D: -; V: TRBV27; size: medium-sized; CDR3: CASSRNSFHTQYF; DNA: TGTGCCAGCAGTCGCAATTCATTTCATACGCAGTATTTT